This T cell receptor beta chain was identified in a study of CD8 T cells in Susac syndrome. The CDR3 consists of 15 residues. Trimming cost V 0 bases and J 0 bases, with 7 bases left between them. Germline lookup yields CDR1 SGHDT and CDR2 YYEEEE. Random hexamers were used to reverse transcribe an amount of roughly 0.45 to 1 ug RNA. TCRdb ran MiXCR on the immunoSEQ multiplex PCR reads and lists one entry per CDR3 protein. Among 50,000 to 65,000 distinct CDR3 sequences listed, over 85% were seen once. Peripheral blood CD8+ and CD4+ T cells were profiled by TCR beta sequencing. Negative isolation was used for CD8+ and CD4+ T cells, and FACS enrichment was applied to TEMRA cells. This clonotype was found once.

The rearrangement links TRBV5-6 to TRBJ1-5, with D unresolved. The source is a human donor in good health. The sequenced sample consisted of CD8+ T cells from PBMCs. The CDR3 spells CASSLDGDSNQPQHF. CDR3 bases: TGTGCCAGCAGCTTGGATGGAGATAGCAATCAGCCCCAGCATTTT.